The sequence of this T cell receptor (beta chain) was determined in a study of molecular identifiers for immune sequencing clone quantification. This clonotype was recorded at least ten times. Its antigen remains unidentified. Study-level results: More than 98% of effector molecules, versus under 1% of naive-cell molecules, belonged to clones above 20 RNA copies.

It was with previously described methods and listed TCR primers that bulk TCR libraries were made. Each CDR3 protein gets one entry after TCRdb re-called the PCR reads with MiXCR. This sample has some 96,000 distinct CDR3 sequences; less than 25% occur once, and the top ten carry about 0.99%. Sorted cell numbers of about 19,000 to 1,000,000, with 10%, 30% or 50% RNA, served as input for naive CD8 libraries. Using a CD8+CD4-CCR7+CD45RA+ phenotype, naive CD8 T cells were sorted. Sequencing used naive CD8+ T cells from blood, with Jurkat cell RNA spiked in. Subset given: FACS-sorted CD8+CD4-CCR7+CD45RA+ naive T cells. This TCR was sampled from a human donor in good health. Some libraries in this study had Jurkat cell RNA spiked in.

CDR3: CASSQGDSLDYEQYF. The DNA of the CDR3 is TGCGCCAGCAGCCAAGGGGACAGTTTAGACTACGAGCAGTACTTC. The chain links TRBV4-3 to TRBJ2-7; TRBD1 aligns across 7 bases. There are 15 residues in the CDR3. V was pared by 1 base and J by 3 bases, with 6 bases of the junction left unmatched. From germline, CDR1 is LGHNA and CDR2 YSLEER.